This TCR beta chain comes out of a study of control samples from healthy donors and cancer patients. There are 13 residues in the CDR3. Germline CDR1 reads MGHDK; CDR2 reads SYGVNS. J was trimmed by 7 bases and V by 6 bases; bases with no gene match: 7. The table came from immunoSEQ multiplex PCR; TCRdb's copy has only in-frame clones and leaves some out. The sample includes around 140,000 clones, about 90% seen only once; the top ten take roughly 1.9%. The sequencing sample was made of blood. The source of this sequence is a woman between 50 and 59 years old in good health. V gene TRBV25-1 combines with J gene TRBJ1-2; TRBD1 agrees at 8 bases. CDR3 amino acids: CASRSTGGGGYTF. CDR3 bases: TGTGCCAGCAGGAGTACAGGGGGAGGTGGCTACACCTTC.